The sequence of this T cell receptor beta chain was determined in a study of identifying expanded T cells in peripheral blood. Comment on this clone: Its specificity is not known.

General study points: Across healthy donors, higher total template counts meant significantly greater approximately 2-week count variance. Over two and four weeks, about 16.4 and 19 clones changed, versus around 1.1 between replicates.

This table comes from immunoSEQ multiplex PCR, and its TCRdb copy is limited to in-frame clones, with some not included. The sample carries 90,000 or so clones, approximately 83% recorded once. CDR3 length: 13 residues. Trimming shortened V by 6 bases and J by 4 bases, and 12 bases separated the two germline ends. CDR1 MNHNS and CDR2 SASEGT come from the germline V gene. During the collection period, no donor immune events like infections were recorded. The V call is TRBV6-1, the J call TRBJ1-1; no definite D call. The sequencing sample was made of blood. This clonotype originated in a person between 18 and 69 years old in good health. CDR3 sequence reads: CASRQTKGTEAFF. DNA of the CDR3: TGTGCCAGCAGACAGACGAAGGGCACTGAAGCTTTCTTT.